The 16 T cell receptor beta chains reported below all come from one sample, sequenced in a study of T cell responses to AZD1222 COVID-19 vaccine. Produced via immunoSEQ multiplex PCR; TCRdb's table is partial and in-frame only. The sample shows 150,000 to 200,000 clones, approximately 91% of them seen only once. The specimen was peripheral blood, collected 28 days after the second AZD1222 dose. The origin of the receptors is an adult who received the AZD1222 COVID-19 vaccine.

V and J are TRBV20-1 and TRBJ2-1; 7 bases are a match to TRBD2. CDR1 DFQATT and CDR2 SNEGSKA come from the germline V gene (reference sequence). The CDR3 has 11 amino acids. After removal of 2 bases from V and 12 bases from J, the junction contained 4 bases not matched to a gene. The CDR3 sequence: CSARLGTTQFF. The CDR3 DNA sequence: TGCAGTGCTAGACTTGGGACTACGCAGTTCTTC.

The chain employs TRBV6-6 and TRBJ1-1; D call uncertain. The CDR3 length is 14 residues. Germline V CDR1 and CDR2: MNHNY, SVGAGI (reference sequence). Trimming removed 2 bases from V and 0 bases from J, with 7 bases in between. CDR3 in amino acids: CASSYRQMNTEAFF. In nucleotides, the CDR3 is TGTGCCAGCAGTTACCGGCAGATGAACACTGAAGCTTTCTTT.

This sequence joins TRBV28 and TRBJ1-1; D unresolved. V was trimmed by 6 bases and J by 0 bases, leaving 8 bases between them. The germline V gene has CDR1 MDHEN and CDR2 SYDVKM. The CDR3 covers 13 residues. In nucleotides, the CDR3 is TGTGCCAGCAGCTCGAACATGAACACTGAAGCTTTCTTT. This encodes CASSSNMNTEAFF.

V gene TRBV3-1 (or the pseudogene TRBV3-2) combines with J gene TRBJ1-1, with D perhaps TRBD1 (5 bases). Per germline, CDR1 LGHDT and CDR2 YNNKEL (reference sequence). The CDR3 sequence is 15 residues long. The V and J ends lost 2 bases and 1 base respectively, with 11 bases between them. DNA of the CDR3: TGTGCCAGCAGCCAAAACGACAGACCGAACACTGAAGCTTTCTTT. This gives the protein CASSQNDRPNTEAFF.

The CDR3 DNA is TGTGCCAGCAGTTCCGGGCAGAGGGTAAAGACCCAGTACTTC. Translating gives CASSSGQRVKTQYF. The chain joins TRBV6-2 or TRBV6-3 to TRBJ2-5; perhaps TRBD2 as D (5 bases). Germline lookup yields CDR1 MNHEY and CDR2 SVGEGT. The germline V and J ends were trimmed by 4 bases and 6 bases, with 15 bases remaining between them. This CDR3 region has 14 residues.

The chain is built from TRBV6-1 and TRBJ2-7; D may be TRBD2 (5 bases). Germline values: CDR1 MNHNS, CDR2 SASEGT. The CDR3 has 14 residues. V was pared by 2 bases and J by 4 bases, with 12 bases between. The CDR3 here is CASSELPGSYEQYF. CDR3 nucleotides: TGTGCCAGCAGTGAACTCCCGGGGTCGTACGAGCAGTACTTC.

V usage is TRBV4-1 and J usage is TRBJ2-7, with a tentative D call TRBD2 (5 bases). With 8 bases removed from V and 0 bases from J, the gap between germline ends came to 17 bases. Germline V gene lookup returns CDR1 MGHRA and CDR2 YSYEKL. This CDR3 has 15 residues. CDR3: CASRNVLDFSYEQYF. The CDR3 DNA reads TGCGCCAGCCGAAACGTCCTGGACTTCTCCTACGAGCAGTACTTC.

The genes are TRBV5-4 and TRBJ1-4, with 7 bases lining up with TRBD1. This CDR3 spans 16 amino acids. Germline V gene sequence: CDR1 SGHNT, CDR2 YYREEE (reference sequence). Unmatched junction bases numbered 5, after V lost 2 bases and J lost 1 base. The CDR3 protein is CASSLRQGGTNEKLFF. Here the CDR3 DNA reads TGTGCCAGCAGCTTACGACAGGGAGGAACTAATGAAAAACTGTTTTTT.

The chain links TRBV6-1 to TRBJ2-5; possibly TRBD1 or TRBD2 for D (7 bases each). The CDR3 consists of 15 residues. The germline CDR1 and CDR2 sequences are MNHNS and SASEGT. With 2 bases removed from V and 4 bases from J, the gap between germline ends came to 14 bases. The CDR3 loop reads CASSESTGEGETQYF. Written as DNA, the CDR3 is TGTGCCAGCAGTGAAAGTACAGGGGAGGGAGAGACCCAGTACTTC.

The rearrangement uses TRBV2 and TRBJ2-2; 11 nucleotides align to TRBD2. The CDR3 runs 15 residues. The junction had 7 bases not matched to a gene; V was cut back by 8 bases and J by 5 bases. Per germline, CDR1 SNHLY and CDR2 FYNNEI. The chain's CDR3 is CASSFGLAGTGELFF. For the CDR3, the DNA is TGTGCCAGCTCTTTTGGACTAGCGGGTACCGGGGAGCTGTTTTTT. The whole variable domain, remainder taken from reference TRBV2 and TRBJ2-2, is EPEVTQTPSHQVTQMGQEVILRCVPISNHLYFYWYRQILGQKVEFLVSFYNNEISEKSEIFDDQFSVERPDGSNFTLKIRSTKLEDSAMYFCASSFGLAGTGELFFGEGSRLTVL.

This chain joins TRBV5-5 and TRBJ1-5, with unresolved D. The V end lost 1 base, the J end lost 4 bases, and 6 bases lay between the germline ends. Per the germline V gene, CDR1 is SGHKS and CDR2 is YYEKEE (reference sequence). CDR3 length equals 13 residues. CDR3 coding DNA: TGTGCCAGCAGCTTGCTGGGGAATCAGCCCCAGCATTTT. This sequence encodes CASSLLGNQPQHF.

The chain couples TRBV28 to TRBJ2-7; the match to TRBD2 covers 8 bases. The trim removed 2 bases at V and 7 bases at J, leaving 7 bases unmatched. The length of the CDR3 is 14 residues. Germline values: CDR1 MDHEN, CDR2 SYDVKM. The CDR3, as DNA: TGTGCCAGCAGTTTACCGGGAGGGAGAAGTGAGCAGTACTTC. As protein: CASSLPGGRSEQYF.

V usage is TRBV7-2 and J usage is TRBJ1-2, with TRBD1 identical over 10 bases. The J segment lost 5 bases and the V segment lost 5 bases, leaving 5 bases of the junction unmatched. This CDR3 contains 14 residues. The V gene's germline CDR1 is SGHTA and CDR2 FQGNSA. DNA of the CDR3: TGTGCCAGCAGCAGGGGACAGGGGAAGTATGGCTACACCTTC. Its protein product is CASSRGQGKYGYTF.

This chain connects TRBV4-1 to TRBJ1-4, with 8 bases matching TRBD1. Trimming at V came to 4 bases and at J to 7 bases, leaving 5 bases not matched to a gene. The CDR3 is 14 amino acids. Germline V gene sequence: CDR1 MGHRA, CDR2 YSYEKL. DNA for the CDR3: TGCGCCAGCAGCCCGGGGACAGGCCGTGAAAAACTGTTTTTT. It yields the protein CASSPGTGREKLFF.

The chain recombines TRBV2 with TRBJ1-5, with D unclear. Trimming took off 7 bases at V and 3 bases at J, with 7 bases between the two ends. Germline V gene sequence: CDR1 SNHLY, CDR2 FYNNEI. The CDR3 is made up of 12 amino acids. The CDR3 DNA follows: TGTGCCAGCACCGATTACAATCAGCCCCAGCATTTT. It yields the protein CASTDYNQPQHF.

The chain carries TRBV5-1 and TRBJ1-5; the match to TRBD1 covers 7 bases. Per germline, CDR1 SGHRS and CDR2 YFSETQ. There are 14 residues in the CDR3. V shed 0 bases, J shed 6 bases, and the junction held 3 bases outside the gene matches. The chain's CDR3 is CASSLVPGGQPQHF. In DNA, the CDR3 is TGCGCCAGCAGCTTGGTCCCAGGGGGTCAGCCCCAGCATTTT.